This T cell receptor (beta chain) was sequenced during a study of blood T cell repertoires in COVID-19. Study-wide context: The United States, Italy and Spain supplied acute and convalescent COVID-19 samples. In each case, the material was cDNA or gDNA derived from T cells, B-cell-depleted T cells, or PBMCs.

The V gene lost 4 bases and the J gene lost 6 bases, with 17 bases spanning the gap. CDR1 SGHRS and CDR2 YFSETQ come from the germline V gene. This CDR3 spans 16 amino acids. Authors' analysis steps: Reference gene primers were amplified, and this amplification served to estimate nucleated cell counts. Repertoires were generated with immunoSEQ multiplex PCR, while TCRdb's copy carries only in-frame clones and drops some. That table gives V, J and clone size, and the DNA gave D and trimming. This sample has about 360,000 clones, with 75% to 90% found just once. Seattle participants joined during active infection and were tracked over time.

The receptor was derived from a woman aged 55 to 70 with COVID-19, enrolled during active disease. The chain links TRBV5-1 to TRBJ1-6; D uncertain. The specimen was peripheral blood. CDR3: CASSPIERGSNSPLHF. The CDR3 coding sequence is TGCGCCAGCAGCCCAATAGAACGGGGTTCTAATTCACCCCTCCACTTT.